This T cell receptor (beta chain) originates from a study of CD8 T cell repertoires and HIV-1 epitope variants. Across the study: Controls included no peptide, Ebola AY9 epitope, and a CMV, EBV, flu pool.

This clone was detected only a few times. The antigen is undetermined. The assay was immunoSEQ multiplex PCR, and TCRdb's table has in-frame clones only and misses some. Among over 4,000 clones listed, approximately 70% were seen once. This TCR was sampled from a male donor with HIV. Specimen: cultured CD8+ T cells derived from PBMCs.

DNA for the CDR3: TGCGGCCGGAGGACAGGTTTCGCCCATAATCAGCCCCAGCATTTT. Encoded protein: CGRRTGFAHNQPQHF. V and J are TRBV10-1 and TRBJ1-5; 7 bases are shared with TRBD1. The CDR3 spans 15 residues. CDR1 and CDR2 (germline): WNHNN, SYGVQD (reference sequence).